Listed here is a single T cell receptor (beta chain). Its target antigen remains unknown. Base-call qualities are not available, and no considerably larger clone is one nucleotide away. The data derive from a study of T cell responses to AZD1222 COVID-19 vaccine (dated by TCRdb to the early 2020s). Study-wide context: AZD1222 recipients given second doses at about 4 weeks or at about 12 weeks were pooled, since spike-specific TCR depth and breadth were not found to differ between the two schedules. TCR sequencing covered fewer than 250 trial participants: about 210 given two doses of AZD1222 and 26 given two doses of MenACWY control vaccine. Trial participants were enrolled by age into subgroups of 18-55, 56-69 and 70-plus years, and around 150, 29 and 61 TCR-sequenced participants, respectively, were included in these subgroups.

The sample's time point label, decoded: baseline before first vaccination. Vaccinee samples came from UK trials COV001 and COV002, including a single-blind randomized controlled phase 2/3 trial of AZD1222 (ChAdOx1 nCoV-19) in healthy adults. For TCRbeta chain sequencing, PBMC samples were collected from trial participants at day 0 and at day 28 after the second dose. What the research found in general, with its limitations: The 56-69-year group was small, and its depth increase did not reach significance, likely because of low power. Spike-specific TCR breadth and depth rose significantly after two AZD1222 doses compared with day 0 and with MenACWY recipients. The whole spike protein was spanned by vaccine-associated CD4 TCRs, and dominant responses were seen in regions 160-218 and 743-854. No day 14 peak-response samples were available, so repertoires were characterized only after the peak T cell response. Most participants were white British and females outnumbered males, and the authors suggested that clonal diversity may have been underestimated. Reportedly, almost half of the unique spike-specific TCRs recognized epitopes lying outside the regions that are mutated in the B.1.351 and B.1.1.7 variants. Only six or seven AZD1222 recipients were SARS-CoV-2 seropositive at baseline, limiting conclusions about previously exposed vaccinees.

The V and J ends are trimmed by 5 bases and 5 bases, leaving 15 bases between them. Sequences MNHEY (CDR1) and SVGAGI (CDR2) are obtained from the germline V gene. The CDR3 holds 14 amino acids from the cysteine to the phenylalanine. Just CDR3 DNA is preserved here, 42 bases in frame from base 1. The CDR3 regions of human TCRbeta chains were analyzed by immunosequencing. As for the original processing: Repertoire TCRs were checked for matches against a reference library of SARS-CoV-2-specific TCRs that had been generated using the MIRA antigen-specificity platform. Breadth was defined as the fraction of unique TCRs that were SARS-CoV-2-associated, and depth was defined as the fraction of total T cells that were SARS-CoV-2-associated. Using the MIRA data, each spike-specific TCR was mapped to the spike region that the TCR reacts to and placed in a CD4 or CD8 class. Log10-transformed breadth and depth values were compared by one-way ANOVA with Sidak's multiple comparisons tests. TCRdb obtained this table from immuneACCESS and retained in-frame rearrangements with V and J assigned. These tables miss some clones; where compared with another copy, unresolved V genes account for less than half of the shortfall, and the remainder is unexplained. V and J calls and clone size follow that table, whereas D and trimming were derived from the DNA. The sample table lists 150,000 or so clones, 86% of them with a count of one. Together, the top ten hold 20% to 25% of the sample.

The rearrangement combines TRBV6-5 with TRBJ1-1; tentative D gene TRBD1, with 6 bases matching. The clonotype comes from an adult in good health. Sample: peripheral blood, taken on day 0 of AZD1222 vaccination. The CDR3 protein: CASSRHREGTEAFF. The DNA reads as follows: TGTGCCAGCAGTCGACACAGGGAAGGGACTGAAGCTTTCTTT.